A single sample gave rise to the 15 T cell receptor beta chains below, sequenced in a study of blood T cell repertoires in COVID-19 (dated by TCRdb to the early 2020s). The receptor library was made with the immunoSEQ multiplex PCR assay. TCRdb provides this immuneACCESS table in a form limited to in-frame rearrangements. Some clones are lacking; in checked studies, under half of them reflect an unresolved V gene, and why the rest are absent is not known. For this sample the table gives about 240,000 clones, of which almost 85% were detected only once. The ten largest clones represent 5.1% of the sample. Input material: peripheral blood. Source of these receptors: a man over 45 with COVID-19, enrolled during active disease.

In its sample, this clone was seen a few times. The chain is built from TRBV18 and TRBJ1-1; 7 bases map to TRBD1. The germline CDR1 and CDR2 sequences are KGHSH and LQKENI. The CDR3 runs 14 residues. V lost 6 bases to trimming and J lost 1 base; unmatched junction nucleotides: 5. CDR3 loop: CASSNRGENTEAFF. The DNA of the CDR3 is TGTGCCAGCTCGAACAGGGGTGAGAACACTGAAGCTTTCTTT. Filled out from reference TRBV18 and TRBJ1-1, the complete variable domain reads NAGVMQNPRHLVRRRGQEARLRCSPMKGHSHVYWYRQLPEEGLKFMVYLQKENIIDESGMPKERFSAEFPKEGPSILRIQQVVRGDSAAYFCASSNRGENTEAFFGQGTRLTVV.

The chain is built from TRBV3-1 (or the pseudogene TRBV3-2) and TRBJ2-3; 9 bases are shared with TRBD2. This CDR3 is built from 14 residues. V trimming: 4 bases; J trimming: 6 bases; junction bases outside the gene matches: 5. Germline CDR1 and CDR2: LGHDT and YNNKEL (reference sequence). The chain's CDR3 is CASSPRGGPDTQYF. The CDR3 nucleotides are TGTGCCAGCAGCCCGCGGGGGGGCCCGGATACGCAGTATTTT.

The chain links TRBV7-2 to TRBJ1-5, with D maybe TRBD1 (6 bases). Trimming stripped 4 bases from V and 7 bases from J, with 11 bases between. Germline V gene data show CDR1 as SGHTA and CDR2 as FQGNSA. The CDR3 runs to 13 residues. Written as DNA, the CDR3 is TGTGCCAGCAGCTCCACAGGGCTCCAGCCCCAGCATTTT. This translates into CASSSTGLQPQHF. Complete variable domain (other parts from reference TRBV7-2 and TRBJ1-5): GAGVSQSPSNKVTEKGKDVELRCDPISGHTALYWYRQSLGQGLEFLIYFQGNSAPDKSGLPSDRFSAERTGGSVSTLTIQRTQQEDSAVYLCASSSTGLQPQHFGDGTRLSIL.

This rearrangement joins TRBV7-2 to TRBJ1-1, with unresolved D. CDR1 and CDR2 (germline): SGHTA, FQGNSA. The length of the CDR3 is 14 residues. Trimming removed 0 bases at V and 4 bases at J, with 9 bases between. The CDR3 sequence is CASSLAGSATEAFF. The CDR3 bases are TGTGCCAGCAGCTTAGCCGGGTCCGCCACTGAAGCTTTCTTT.

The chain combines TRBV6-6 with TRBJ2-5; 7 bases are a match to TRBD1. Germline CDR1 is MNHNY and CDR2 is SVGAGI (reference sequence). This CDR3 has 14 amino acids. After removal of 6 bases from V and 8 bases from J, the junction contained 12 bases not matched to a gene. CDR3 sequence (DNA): TGTGCCAGCAGCTCGCTTGGGTCAGGGGGAACCCAGTACTTC. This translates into CASSSLGSGGTQYF.

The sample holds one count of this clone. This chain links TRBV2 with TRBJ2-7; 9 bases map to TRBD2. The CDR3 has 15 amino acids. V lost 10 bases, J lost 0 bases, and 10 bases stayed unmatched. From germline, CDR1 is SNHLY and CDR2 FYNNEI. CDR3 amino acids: CATAPTSGDSYEQYF. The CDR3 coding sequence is TGTGCCACCGCCCCGACTAGCGGTGACTCCTACGAGCAGTACTTC.

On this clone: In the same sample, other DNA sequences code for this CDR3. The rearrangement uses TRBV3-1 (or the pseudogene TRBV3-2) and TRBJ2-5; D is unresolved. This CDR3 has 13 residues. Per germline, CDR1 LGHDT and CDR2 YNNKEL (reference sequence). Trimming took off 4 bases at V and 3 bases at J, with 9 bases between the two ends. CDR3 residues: CASSRRGEETQYF. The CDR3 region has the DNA TGTGCCAGCAGCCGCCGAGGAGAAGAGACCCAGTACTTC.

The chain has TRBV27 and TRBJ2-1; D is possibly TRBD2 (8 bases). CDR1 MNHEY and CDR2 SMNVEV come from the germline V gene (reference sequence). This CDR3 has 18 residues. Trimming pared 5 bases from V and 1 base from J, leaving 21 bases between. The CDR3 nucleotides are TGTGCCAGCAGTGGCCCAAGGGGGCGGGGGGTATCCTACAATGAGCAGTTCTTC. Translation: CASSGPRGRGVSYNEQFF.

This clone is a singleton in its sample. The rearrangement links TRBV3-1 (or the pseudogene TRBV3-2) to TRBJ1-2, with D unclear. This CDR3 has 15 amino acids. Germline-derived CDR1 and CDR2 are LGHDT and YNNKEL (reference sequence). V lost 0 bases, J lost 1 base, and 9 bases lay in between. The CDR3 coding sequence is TGTGCCAGCAGCCAAGATAACAGCTTTAACTATGGCTACACCTTC. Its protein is CASSQDNSFNYGYTF.

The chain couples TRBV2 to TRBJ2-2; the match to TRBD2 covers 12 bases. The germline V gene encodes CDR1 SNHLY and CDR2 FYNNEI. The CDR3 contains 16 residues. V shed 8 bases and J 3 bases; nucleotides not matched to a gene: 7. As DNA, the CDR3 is TGTGCCAGCGCGACTAGCGGGGGTTCCTACACCGGGGAGCTGTTTTTT. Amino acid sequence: CASATSGGSYTGELFF.

The CDR3 bases are TGTGCCAGCAGCATCACGGGAGTAACCGACACCGGGGAGCTGTTTTTT. Residues: CASSITGVTDTGELFF. The chain is built from TRBV7-9 and TRBJ2-2; TRBD2 is a possible D gene (6 bases). Per germline, CDR1 SEHNR and CDR2 FQNEAQ (reference sequence). The CDR3 has 16 residues. V lost 5 bases and J 3 bases, leaving 16 bases between the germline ends.

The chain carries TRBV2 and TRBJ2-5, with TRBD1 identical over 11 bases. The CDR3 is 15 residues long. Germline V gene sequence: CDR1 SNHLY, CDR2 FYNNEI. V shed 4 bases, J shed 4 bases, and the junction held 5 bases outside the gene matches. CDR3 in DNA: TGTGCCAGCAGTGGGGACAGGGGGTCAGGAGAGACCCAGTACTTC. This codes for CASSGDRGSGETQYF.

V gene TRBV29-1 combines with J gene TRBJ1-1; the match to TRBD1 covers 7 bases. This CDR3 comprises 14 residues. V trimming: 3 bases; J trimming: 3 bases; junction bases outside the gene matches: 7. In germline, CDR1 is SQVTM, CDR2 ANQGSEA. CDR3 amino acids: CSVEPSTGYTEAFF. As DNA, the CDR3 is TGCAGCGTTGAGCCTTCGACAGGGTACACTGAAGCTTTCTTT.

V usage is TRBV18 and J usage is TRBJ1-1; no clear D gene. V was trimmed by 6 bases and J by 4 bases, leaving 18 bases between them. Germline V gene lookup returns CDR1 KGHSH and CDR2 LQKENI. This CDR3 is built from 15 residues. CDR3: CASSEKAERGTEAFF. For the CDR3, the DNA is TGTGCCAGCTCCGAGAAGGCAGAGCGCGGCACTGAAGCTTTCTTT.

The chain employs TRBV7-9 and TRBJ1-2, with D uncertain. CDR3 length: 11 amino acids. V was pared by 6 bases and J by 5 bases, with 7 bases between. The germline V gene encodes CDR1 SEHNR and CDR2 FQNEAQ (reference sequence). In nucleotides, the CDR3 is TGTGCCAGCAGTAACTCTTATGGCTACACCTTC. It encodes CASSNSYGYTF.